This TCR beta chain was sequenced during a study of CD8 T cells in Susac syndrome. V lost 3 bases to trimming and J lost 2 bases; unmatched junction nucleotides: 4. This CDR3 has 16 residues. Germline V gene lookup returns CDR1 LGHDT and CDR2 YNNKEL (reference sequence). From blood CD8+ and CD4+ T cells, TCR beta sequences were generated. Relapsing-remitting disease, either stable or active, was present in the treatment-naive patients who were the multiple sclerosis controls. Negative isolation was used for CD8+ and CD4+ T cells and FACS enrichment for TEMRA cells. Reverse transcription of about 0.5 to 1 ug RNA used random hexamers. Amplification of TCR beta CDR3 was carried out by immunoSEQ multiplex PCR, which covered 54 Vbeta and 13 Jbeta segments. TCRdb fed the immunoSEQ multiplex PCR reads into MiXCR, producing one record per CDR3 protein. The sample contains under 80,000 distinct CDR3 sequences, roughly 94% of which appear only once.

The sample was CD8+ T cells from PBMCs. The TCR was taken from a human donor with multiple sclerosis. The genes are TRBV3-1 and TRBJ2-3; 11 nucleotides align to TRBD2. The CDR3 DNA reads as TGTGCCAGCAGCCAGAGACTAGCGGGAAACACAGATACGCAGTATTTT. Translation gives CASSQRLAGNTDTQYF.